The 26 T cell receptor beta chains presented below share a single source sample, sequenced in a study of shared clonotypes between healthy human individuals. Libraries were prepared by immunoSEQ multiplex PCR; TCRdb keeps only in-frame clonotypes and omits some of them. Of about 560,000 clones listed, around three quarters are singletons. Material: PBMCs. The receptors here all came from a woman between 40 and 50 years old in good health. Some clones in this sample may be carry-over from other donors' samples.

The rearrangement joins TRBV18 to TRBJ2-5; the match to TRBD1 covers 9 bases. The end of the DNA fits TRBJ2-7 better, so the J call may be wrong. The CDR3 contains 15 residues. Germline loops: CDR1 KGHSH, CDR2 LQKENI. This CDR3 is CASSPAGTGSYEQYF. The CDR3 DNA reads TGTGCCAGCTCACCTGCGGGGACAGGGAGCTACGAGCAGTACTTC.

This clone was seen only once. Being one base from a much bigger clone, this may be a read error. This sample also contains other DNA sequences that code for the same CDR3. The V call is TRBV10-3, the J call TRBJ2-4; TRBD2 agrees at 9 bases. The CDR3 contains 16 residues. Trimming removed 7 bases from V and 2 bases from J; junction bases left unmatched: 9. Germline CDR1 ENHRY, CDR2 SYGVKD. The CDR3 DNA reads as TGTGCCATCAAGGCGGGAGGGCCTGAGTCCAAAAACATTCAGTACTTC. It translates to CAIKAGGPESKNIQYF.

The chain uses TRBV4-1 and TRBJ2-7; 7 nucleotides align to TRBD1. Germline V lookup: CDR1 MGHRA, CDR2 YSYEKL. This CDR3 has 16 residues. Trimming removed 2 bases from V and 1 base from J; junction bases left unmatched: 8. The CDR3 DNA is TGCGCCAGCAGCCAAAGGTCATCAGGGGGATCCTACGAGCAGTACTTC. Translating gives CASSQRSSGGSYEQYF.

The chain joins TRBV7-2 to TRBJ2-1; 11 nucleotides line up with TRBD1. The CDR3 is made up of 16 amino acids. The V segment lost 6 bases and the J segment 7 bases; nucleotides outside the gene matches: 11. Germline CDR1 reads SGHTA; CDR2 reads FQGNSA. CDR3 sequence (DNA): TGTGCCAGCAGACCCAGGACAGGGGGCTTTTTAAATGAGCAGTTCTTC. Translating it yields CASRPRTGGFLNEQFF.

The rearrangement joins TRBV5-1 to TRBJ2-5, with 10 nucleotides matching TRBD2. After removal of 4 bases from V and 11 bases from J, the junction contained 17 bases not matched to a gene. The CDR3 spans 16 residues. Germline V gene lookup returns CDR1 SGHRS and CDR2 YFSETQ. The CDR3 DNA sequence: TGCGCCAGCAGCAGAGCCGGACTAGCGGAGGGGAATGAGCAGTACTTC. Its protein is CASSRAGLAEGNEQYF.

The V and J genes are TRBV7-9 and TRBJ1-5; D unresolved. The CDR3 has 14 residues. The V gene's germline CDR1 is SEHNR and CDR2 FQNEAQ (reference sequence). V lost 1 base and J 3 bases, leaving 7 bases between the germline ends. CDR3 bases: TGTGCCAGCAGCTTAGGGTTTGACAATCAGCCCCAGCATTTT. This translates into CASSLGFDNQPQHF.

The chain links TRBV19 to TRBJ2-1; D is unresolved. CDR1 is LNHDA and CDR2 is SQIVND in the germline V gene (reference sequence). This CDR3 contains 14 residues. V was cut by 7 bases and J by 5 bases, with 15 bases left in between. The CDR3 region is CASISRSSDNEQFF. The CDR3 DNA follows: TGTGCCAGTATATCCAGATCGTCGGACAATGAGCAGTTCTTC. The entire variable domain, with the rest obtained from reference TRBV19 and TRBJ2-1, is as follows: DGGITQSPKYLFRKEGQNVTLSCEQNLNHDAMYWYRQDPGQGLRLIYYSQIVNDFQKGDIAEGYSVSREKKESFPLTVTSAQKNPTAFYLCASISRSSDNEQFFGPGTRLTVL.

The rearrangement joins TRBV2 to TRBJ1-1; TRBD1 might be the D (6 bases). V was pared by 6 bases and J by 3 bases, with 11 bases between. Germline loops: CDR1 SNHLY, CDR2 FYNNEI. The CDR3 runs 13 residues. CDR3 in amino acids: CASSSNRDTEAFF. The DNA for the CDR3 is TGTGCCAGCAGCTCAAACAGGGACACTGAAGCTTTCTTT.

The CDR3 DNA reads TGTGCCAGCAGCTTGGGTCAGCTTATACACTATGGCTACACCTTC. Translated, it gives CASSLGQLIHYGYTF. The V call is TRBV5-5, the J call TRBJ1-2; D call uncertain. In germline, CDR1 is SGHKS, CDR2 YYEKEE (reference sequence). The V end lost 0 bases, the J end lost 3 bases, and 12 bases lay between the germline ends. CDR3 length: 15 amino acids.

Note on this clone: A much larger clone lies one base from this, so it may be a read error. The chain carries TRBV5-7 and TRBJ2-7; D is undetermined. TRBV5-7 is an ORF; its function is uncertain. V shed 4 bases and J shed 2 bases, with 4 bases lying between them. The CDR3 is 11 amino acids. The CDR3 sequence is CASSVTYEQYF. CDR3 DNA: TGTGCCAGCAGCGTTACCTACGAGCAGTACTTC.

The genes are TRBV4-3 and TRBJ2-3; D unclear. Germline values: CDR1 LGHNA, CDR2 YSLEER. The ends were cut back, 4 bases at V and 0 bases at J, with 11 bases in the middle. CDR3 length: 15 amino acids. The CDR3 DNA reads TGCGCCAGCAGCCTTAACACTGTCAGCACAGATACGCAGTATTTT. It is translated as CASSLNTVSTDTQYF.

This sequence joins TRBV27 and TRBJ2-7, with 11 positions matching TRBD2. Germline assignment: CDR1 MNHEY and CDR2 SMNVEV (reference sequence). This CDR3 has 14 amino acids. After removal of 8 bases from V and 3 bases from J, the junction contained 6 bases not matched to a gene. CDR3 in amino acids: CASGPGTSGYEQYF. In nucleotides, the CDR3 is TGTGCCAGCGGGCCCGGGACTAGCGGCTACGAGCAGTACTTC.

This chain links TRBV29-1 with TRBJ2-7; 15 bases agree with TRBD2. Trimming removed 7 bases from V and 2 bases from J; junction bases left unmatched: 12. The CDR3 spans 17 residues. Germline CDR1 and CDR2: SQVTM and ANQGSEA. The CDR3 sequence is CSAGGLAGGPPPYEQYF. The CDR3 region has the DNA TGCAGCGCTGGGGGACTAGCGGGAGGACCCCCCCCCTACGAGCAGTACTTC.

The V gene is TRBV7-8, the J gene TRBJ2-7, with D possibly matching TRBD1 (5 bases). The germline V and J ends were trimmed by 4 bases and 7 bases, with 14 bases remaining between them. Germline V gene sequence: CDR1 SGHVS, CDR2 FQNEAQ. The CDR3 has 13 residues. In DNA, the CDR3 is TGTGCCAGCAGCTCCCAGGGTGATGGAGAGCAGTACTTC. It yields the protein CASSSQGDGEQYF.

This chain uses TRBV19 with TRBJ1-1; possibly TRBD1 for D (6 bases). The ends were cut back, 5 bases at V and 7 bases at J, with 11 bases in the middle. CDR3 length: 12 amino acids. CDR1 and CDR2 from the germline V gene are LNHDA and SQIVND (reference sequence). The CDR3 loop reads CASSPGHLEAFF. For the CDR3, the DNA is TGTGCCAGTAGTCCGGGACACCTTGAAGCTTTCTTT.

The chain has TRBV18 and TRBJ1-2, with 7 bases matching TRBD1. Germline CDR1 is KGHSH and CDR2 is LQKENI. V lost 8 bases and J lost 4; bases outside the gene matches: 7. This CDR3 comprises 13 residues. CDR3 nucleotides: TGTGCCAGCCGAAGCCGGGACAGCTATGGCTACACCTTC. Translation gives CASRSRDSYGYTF.

The CDR3 loop is CASSQEERETSDVEQFF. In nucleotides, the CDR3 is TGTGCCAGCAGCCAAGAGGAAAGGGAAACTAGCGATGTTGAGCAGTTCTTC. The V call is TRBV4-2, the J call TRBJ2-1, with 7 bases aligning to TRBD2. Losses at the gene ends were 0 bases for V and 9 bases for J; bases not matched to a gene: 14. Germline V gives CDR1 LGHNA, CDR2 YNFKEQ. The CDR3 covers 17 residues.

This chain joins TRBV19 and TRBJ2-7, with D possibly being TRBD2 (7 bases). Germline-derived CDR1 and CDR2 are LNHDA and SQIVND (reference sequence). CDR3 length: 15 residues. Trimming cost V 3 bases and J 0 bases, with 12 bases left between them. The DNA of the CDR3 is TGTGCCAGTAGTATGGGGGCGGGGGTCTCCTACGAGCAGTACTTC. This codes for CASSMGAGVSYEQYF. The full variable domain, its missing parts supplied by reference TRBV19 and TRBJ2-7, is DGGITQSPKYLFRKEGQNVTLSCEQNLNHDAMYWYRQDPGQGLRLIYYSQIVNDFQKGDIAEGYSVSREKKESFPLTVTSAQKNPTAFYLCASSMGAGVSYEQYFGPGTRLTVT.

V gene TRBV30 combines with J gene TRBJ1-4; D not certain. Germline V gene data show CDR1 as GTSNPN and CDR2 as SVGIG (reference sequence). Trimming cost V 5 bases and J 2 bases, with 9 bases left between them. The CDR3 extends over 13 amino acids. CDR3 coding DNA: TGTGCCTGGGCTGGCAGCACTAATGAAAAACTGTTTTTT. Translating gives CAWAGSTNEKLFF. The complete variable domain, with remaining parts taken from reference TRBV30 and TRBJ1-4, reads SQTIHQWPATLVQPVGSPLSLECTVEGTSNPNLYWYRQAAGRGLQLLFYSVGIGQISSEVPQNLSASRPQDRQFILSSKKLLLSDSGFYLCAWAGSTNEKLFFGSGTQLSVL.

To note about this clone: One base away lies a much larger clone, so this may be a sequencing read error. The rearrangement uses TRBV5-6 and TRBJ2-3; D not certain. V shed 0 bases and J shed 2 bases, with 4 bases lying between them. CDR1 is SGHDT and CDR2 is YYEEEE in the germline V gene. The CDR3 has 13 residues. CDR3 coding DNA: TGTGCCAGCAGCTTGGTCAACACAGATACGCAGTATTTT. This codes for CASSLVNTDTQYF.

The rearrangement links TRBV5-4 to TRBJ2-7, with 10 nucleotides matching TRBD2. This CDR3 comprises 16 residues. The germline gives CDR1 SGHNT, CDR2 YYREEE (reference sequence). The ends lost 0 bases at V and 4 bases at J; junction bases unmatched: 7. This chain's CDR3 is CASSLVASGSGYEQYF. The CDR3 DNA sequence: TGTGCCAGCAGCTTGGTTGCTAGCGGGAGTGGGTACGAGCAGTACTTC.

This clone is a singleton in its sample. The J gene is TRBJ2-7, the V gene TRBV4-3; D possibly corresponds to TRBD1 (6 bases). Trimming removed 0 bases at V and 4 bases at J, with 13 bases between. The CDR3 is 15 amino acids. Germline V gene sequence: CDR1 LGHNA, CDR2 YSLEER. The CDR3 DNA reads TGCGCCAGCAGCCAAGACGGCAGGGGTAGATACGAGCAGTACTTC. Residues: CASSQDGRGRYEQYF.

The chain recombines TRBV28 with TRBJ2-7; TRBD1 aligns across 7 bases. The germline V gene encodes CDR1 MDHEN and CDR2 SYDVKM. This CDR3 has 14 residues. J gave up 3 bases and V 7 bases, and 9 bases lay outside the gene matches. The CDR3 sequence is CASTSSGTVYEQYF. CDR3 bases: TGTGCCAGCACCTCCTCTGGGACAGTCTACGAGCAGTACTTC.

The chain links TRBV6-5 to TRBJ1-5, with 7 bases identical to TRBD1. V shed 9 bases, J shed 7 bases, and the junction held 6 bases outside the gene matches. From germline, CDR1 is MNHEY and CDR2 SVGAGI. CDR3 length: 12 residues. The DNA of the CDR3 is TGTGCCAGTGACAGGGTTCCACAGCCCCAGCATTTT. This translates into CASDRVPQPQHF.

Notes on this clone: A far larger clone is off by one base, so a read error is likely. This sequence joins TRBV6-1 and TRBJ1-2, with no clear D. CDR3 length: 14 residues. Germline V lookup: CDR1 MNHNS, CDR2 SASEGT. Trimming pared 6 bases from V and 7 bases from J, leaving 18 bases between. This CDR3 reads CASRPPVEKSGYTF. CDR3 DNA sequence: TGTGCCAGCAGACCCCCCGTGGAGAAGAGTGGCTACACCTTC.

The chain joins TRBV21-1 to TRBJ1-1. TRBV21-1 is a pseudogene locus. This CDR3 region has 17 residues. The chain's CDR3 is CASSTSLGCPPNTEAFF. The CDR3 DNA sequence: TGTGCCAGCAGCACCTCGTTGGGGTGCCCACCGAACACTGAAGCTTTCTTT.